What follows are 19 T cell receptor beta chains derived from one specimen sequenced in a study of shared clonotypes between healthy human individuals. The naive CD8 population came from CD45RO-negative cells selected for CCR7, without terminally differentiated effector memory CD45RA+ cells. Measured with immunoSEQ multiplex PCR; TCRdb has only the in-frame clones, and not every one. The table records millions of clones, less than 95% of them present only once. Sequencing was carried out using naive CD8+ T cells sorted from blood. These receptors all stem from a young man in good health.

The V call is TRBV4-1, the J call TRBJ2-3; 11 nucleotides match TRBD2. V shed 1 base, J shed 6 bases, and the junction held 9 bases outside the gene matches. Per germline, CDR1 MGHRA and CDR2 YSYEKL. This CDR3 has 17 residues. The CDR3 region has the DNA TGCGCCAGCAGCCAAGTCCATAGCGGGAGGGCATCCGATACGCAGTATTTT. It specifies CASSQVHSGRASDTQYF.

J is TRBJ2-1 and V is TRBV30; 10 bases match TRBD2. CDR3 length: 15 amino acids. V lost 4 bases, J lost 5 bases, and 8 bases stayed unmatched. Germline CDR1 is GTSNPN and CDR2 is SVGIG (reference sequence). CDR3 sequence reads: CAWTYSGGLDNEQFF. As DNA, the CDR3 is TGTGCCTGGACCTATAGCGGGGGGTTAGACAATGAGCAGTTCTTC. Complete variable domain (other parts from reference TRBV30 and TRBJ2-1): SQTIHQWPATLVQPVGSPLSLECTVEGTSNPNLYWYRQAAGRGLQLLFYSVGIGQISSEVPQNLSASRPQDRQFILSSKKLLLSDSGFYLCAWTYSGGLDNEQFFGPGTRLTVL.

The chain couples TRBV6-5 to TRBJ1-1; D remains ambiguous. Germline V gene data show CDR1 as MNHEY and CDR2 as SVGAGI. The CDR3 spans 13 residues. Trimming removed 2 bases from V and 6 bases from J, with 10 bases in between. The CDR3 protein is CASSYGSVAEAFF. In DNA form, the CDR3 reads TGTGCCAGCAGTTACGGTAGTGTAGCTGAAGCTTTCTTT.

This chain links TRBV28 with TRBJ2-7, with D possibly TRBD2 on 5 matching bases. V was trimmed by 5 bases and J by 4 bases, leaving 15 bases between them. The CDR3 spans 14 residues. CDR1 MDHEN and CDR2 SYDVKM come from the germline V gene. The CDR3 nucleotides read TGTGCCAGCAGTCTATCCGGGGAAGGGTACGAGCAGTACTTC. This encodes CASSLSGEGYEQYF. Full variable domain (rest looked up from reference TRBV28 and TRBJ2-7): DVKVTQSSRYLVKRTGEKVFLECVQDMDHENMFWYRQDPGLGLRLIYFSYDVKMKEKGDIPEGYSVSREKKERFSLILESASTNQTSMYLCASSLSGEGYEQYFGPGTRLTVT.

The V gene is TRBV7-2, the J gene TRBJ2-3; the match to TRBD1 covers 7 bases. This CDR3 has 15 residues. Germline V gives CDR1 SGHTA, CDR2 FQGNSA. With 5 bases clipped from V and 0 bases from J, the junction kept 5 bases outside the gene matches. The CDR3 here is CASSRGGGSTDTQYF. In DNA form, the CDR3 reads TGTGCCAGCAGCCGAGGGGGCGGTAGCACAGATACGCAGTATTTT.

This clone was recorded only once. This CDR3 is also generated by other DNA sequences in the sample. CDR3 nucleotides: TGTGCCAGCAGCTTGGCCGACTCTGGGGCCAACGTCCTGACTTTC. Its translation: CASSLADSGANVLTF. The chain is built from TRBV5-4 and TRBJ2-6, with no clear D. Germline CDR1 SGHNT, CDR2 YYREEE (reference sequence). The CDR3 is 15 amino acids. Trimming took off 0 bases at V and 0 bases at J, with 4 bases between the two ends.

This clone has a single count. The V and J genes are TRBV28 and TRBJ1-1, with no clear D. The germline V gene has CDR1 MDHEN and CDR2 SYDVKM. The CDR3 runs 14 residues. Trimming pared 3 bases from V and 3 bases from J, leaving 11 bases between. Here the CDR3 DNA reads TGTGCCAGCAGTTTTTCAGGCGTGGACACTGAAGCTTTCTTT. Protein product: CASSFSGVDTEAFF.

The CDR3 spells CASSEAWGEDYEQYF. The CDR3 DNA sequence: TGTGCCAGCAGTGAAGCTTGGGGCGAGGACTACGAGCAGTACTTC. The chain recombines TRBV2 with TRBJ2-7; tentatively, D is TRBD1 (5 bases). The CDR3 is 15 amino acids. Trimming removed 0 bases from V and 3 bases from J, with 12 bases in between. Germline V lookup: CDR1 SNHLY, CDR2 FYNNEI.

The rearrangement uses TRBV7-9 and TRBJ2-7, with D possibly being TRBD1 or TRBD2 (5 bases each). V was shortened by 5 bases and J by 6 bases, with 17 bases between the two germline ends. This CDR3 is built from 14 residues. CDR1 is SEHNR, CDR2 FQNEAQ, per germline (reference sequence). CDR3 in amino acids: CASSPTGFQGEQYF. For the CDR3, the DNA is TGTGCCAGCAGCCCCACGGGATTCCAGGGCGAGCAGTACTTC.

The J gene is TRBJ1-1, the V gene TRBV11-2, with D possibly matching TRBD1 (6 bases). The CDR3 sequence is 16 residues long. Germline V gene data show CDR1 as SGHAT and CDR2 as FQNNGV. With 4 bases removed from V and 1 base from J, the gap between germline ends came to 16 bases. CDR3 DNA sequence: TGTGCCAGCAGCTCCCTAATGGGGGCGGAGAACACTGAAGCTTTCTTT. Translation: CASSSLMGAENTEAFF.

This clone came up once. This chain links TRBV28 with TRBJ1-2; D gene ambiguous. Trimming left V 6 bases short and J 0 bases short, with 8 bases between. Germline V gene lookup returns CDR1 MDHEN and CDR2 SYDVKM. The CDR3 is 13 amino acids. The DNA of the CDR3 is TGTGCCAGCAGCCAGGCTGCTAACTATGGCTACACCTTC. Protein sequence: CASSQAANYGYTF.

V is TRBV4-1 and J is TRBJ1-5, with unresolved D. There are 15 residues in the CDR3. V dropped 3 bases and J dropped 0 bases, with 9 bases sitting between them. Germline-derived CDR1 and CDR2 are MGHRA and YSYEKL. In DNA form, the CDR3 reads TGCGCCAGCAGCCATTACCCAGCTAGCAATCAGCCCCAGCATTTT. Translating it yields CASSHYPASNQPQHF.

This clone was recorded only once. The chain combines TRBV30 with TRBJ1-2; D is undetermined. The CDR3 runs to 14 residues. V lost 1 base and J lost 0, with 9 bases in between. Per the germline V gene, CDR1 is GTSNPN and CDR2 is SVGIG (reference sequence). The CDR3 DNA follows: TGTGCCTGGAGTGAGTCGGGATCTAACTATGGCTACACCTTC. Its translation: CAWSESGSNYGYTF.

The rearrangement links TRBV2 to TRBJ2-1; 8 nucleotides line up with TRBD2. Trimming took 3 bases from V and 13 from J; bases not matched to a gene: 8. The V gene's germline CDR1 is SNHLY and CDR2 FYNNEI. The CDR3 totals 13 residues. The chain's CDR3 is CASSDISGVFQFF. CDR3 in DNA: TGTGCCAGCAGTGATATTAGCGGGGTTTTCCAGTTCTTC.

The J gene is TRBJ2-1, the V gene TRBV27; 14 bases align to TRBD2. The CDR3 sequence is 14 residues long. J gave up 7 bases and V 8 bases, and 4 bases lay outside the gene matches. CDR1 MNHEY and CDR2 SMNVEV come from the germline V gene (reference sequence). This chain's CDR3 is CASGGLAGVNEQFF. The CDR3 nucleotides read TGTGCCAGCGGGGGACTAGCGGGAGTAAATGAGCAGTTCTTC.

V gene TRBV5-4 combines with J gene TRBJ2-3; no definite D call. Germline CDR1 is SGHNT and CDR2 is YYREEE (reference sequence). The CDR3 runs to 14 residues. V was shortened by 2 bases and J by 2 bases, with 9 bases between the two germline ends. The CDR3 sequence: CASSFWQTTDTQYF. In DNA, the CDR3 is TGTGCCAGCAGCTTCTGGCAGACCACAGATACGCAGTATTTT. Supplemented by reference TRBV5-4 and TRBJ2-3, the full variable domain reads ETGVTQSPTHLIKTRGQQVTLRCSSQSGHNTVSWYQQALGQGPQFIFQYYREEENGRGNFPPRFSGLQFPNYSSELNVNALELDDSALYLCASSFWQTTDTQYFGPGTRLTVL.

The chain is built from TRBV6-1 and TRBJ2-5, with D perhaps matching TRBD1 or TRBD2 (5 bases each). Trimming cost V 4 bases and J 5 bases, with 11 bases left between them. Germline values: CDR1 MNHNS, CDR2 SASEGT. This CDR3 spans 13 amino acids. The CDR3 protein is CASSVGRSETQYF. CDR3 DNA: TGTGCCAGCAGTGTGGGACGGAGCGAGACCCAGTACTTC.

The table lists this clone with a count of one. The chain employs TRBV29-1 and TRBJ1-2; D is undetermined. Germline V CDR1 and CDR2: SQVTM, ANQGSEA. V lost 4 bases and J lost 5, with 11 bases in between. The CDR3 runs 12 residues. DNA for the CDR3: TGCAGCGTTGTAACCTCGGAGTATGGCTACACCTTC. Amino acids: CSVVTSEYGYTF.

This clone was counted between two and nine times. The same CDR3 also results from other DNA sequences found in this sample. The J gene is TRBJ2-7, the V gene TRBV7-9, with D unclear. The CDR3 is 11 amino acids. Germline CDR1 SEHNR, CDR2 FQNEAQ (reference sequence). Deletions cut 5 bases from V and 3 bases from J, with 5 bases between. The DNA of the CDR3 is TGTGCCAGCAGCCCGAACTACGAGCAGTACTTC. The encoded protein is CASSPNYEQYF.